This entry features one T cell receptor (beta chain) sequence. This record comes from a study of follicular helper T cells after annual influenza vaccination. The CDR3 extends over 18 amino acids. Germline assignment: CDR1 LGHNA and CDR2 YNFKEQ. With V trimmed by 0 bases and J by 5 bases, 12 bases remained unmatched. TCRdb keeps only in-frame clones here, not all; method: immunoSEQ multiplex PCR. The sample has about 11,000 clones, roughly 85% seen once. The receptor was derived from an adult who received the influenza vaccine. This specimen consisted of CXCR5- memory CD4+ T cells sorted from blood, obtained 6 weeks after influenza vaccination. The chain uses TRBV4-2 and TRBJ2-5; 10 bases match TRBD2. The CDR3 DNA reads TGTGCCAGCAGCCAAGATCGGGCTAGCGGGGGAGTGGGGGAGACCCAGTACTTC. Amino acids: CASSQDRASGGVGETQYF.